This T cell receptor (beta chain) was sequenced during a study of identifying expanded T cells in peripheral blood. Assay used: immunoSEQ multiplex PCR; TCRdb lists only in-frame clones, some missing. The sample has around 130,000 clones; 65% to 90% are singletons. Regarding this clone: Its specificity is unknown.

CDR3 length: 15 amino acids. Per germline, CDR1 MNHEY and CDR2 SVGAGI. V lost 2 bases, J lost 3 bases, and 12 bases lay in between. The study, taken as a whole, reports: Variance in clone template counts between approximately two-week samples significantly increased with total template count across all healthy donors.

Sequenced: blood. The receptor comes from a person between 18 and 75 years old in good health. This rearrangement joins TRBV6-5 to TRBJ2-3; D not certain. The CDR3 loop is CASSYGLLGTDTQYF. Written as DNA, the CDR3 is TGTGCCAGCAGTTACGGTCTCCTGGGGACAGATACGCAGTATTTT.